This T cell receptor (beta chain) was identified during a study of T cell repertoires in cytomegalovirus infection. This CDR3 has 17 amino acids. Germline V gives CDR1 MNHNY, CDR2 SVGAGI (reference sequence). V lost 4 bases and J lost 0, with 16 bases in between. This clonotype was observed a few times. Antigen: not known. General study results and limits: Of the TCR beta families, the public ones yielded a cumulative frequency that identified carriers of CMV plus the relevant HLA. Dominating the ex vivo response were TCR beta clonotypes that were CMV-specific and HLA-C-restricted.

TCRdb processed the reads anew with MiXCR; each CDR3 protein has one entry. The sample consists of approximately 500,000 distinct CDR3 sequences, approximately 17% of them appearing once. Source material: CD8+ T cells from PBMCs. V gene TRBV6-6 combines with J gene TRBJ1-5; D remains unclear. The sequence was obtained from a human donor in good health (CMV status not recorded). Some clones in this sample may be carry-over from other donors' samples. In DNA form, the CDR3 reads TGTGCCAGCAGTTCACGGGTGGTCAGAAATAGCAATCAGCCCCAGCATTTT. This encodes CASSSRVVRNSNQPQHF.